These 7 T cell receptor beta chains were sequenced from one sample in a study of T cell responses to AZD1222 COVID-19 vaccine. Assay used: immunoSEQ multiplex PCR; TCRdb lists only in-frame clones, some missing. The sample yields 100,000 to 150,000 clones, about 85% seen once. This specimen was peripheral blood, taken on day 0 of AZD1222 vaccination. The receptors originated from an adult in good health.

The V and J genes are TRBV5-6 and TRBJ1-2, with a weak D call TRBD1 (5 bases). V gave up 5 bases and J gave up 4 bases, with 15 bases separating them. CDR3 length: 14 residues. CDR1 SGHDT and CDR2 YYEEEE come from the germline V gene. CDR3 protein: CASRRQRASYGYTF. CDR3 nucleotide sequence: TGTGCCAGCAGGCGACAGCGAGCTTCCTATGGCTACACCTTC.

This clone was picked up one time. This chain uses TRBV4-2 with TRBJ2-3; D is possibly TRBD2 (6 bases). This CDR3 has 17 amino acids. V was trimmed by 0 bases and J by 1 base, leaving 14 bases between them. Germline V gene sequence: CDR1 LGHNA, CDR2 YNFKEQ. The CDR3 spells CASSQDLASAGTDTQYF. The CDR3 DNA follows: TGTGCCAGCAGCCAAGATTTGGCTAGCGCAGGCACAGATACGCAGTATTTT.

This chain links TRBV28 with TRBJ1-1, with unresolved D. Trimming pared 5 bases from V and 2 bases from J, leaving 9 bases between. The CDR3 extends over 13 amino acids. Looked up from germline, CDR1 is MDHEN and CDR2 is SYDVKM. The CDR3 nucleotides are TGTGCCAGCAGTCCTTCGCATAACACTGAAGCTTTCTTT. Protein product: CASSPSHNTEAFF.

This clone was recorded a few times. This chain joins TRBV30 and TRBJ2-4, with 10 bases fitting TRBD1. The CDR3 sequence is 12 residues long. The V and J ends lost 8 bases and 8 bases, in that order; junction bases with no gene match: 6. The germline gives CDR1 GTSNPN, CDR2 SVGIG (reference sequence). CDR3 loop: CAAGQGGDIQYF. The CDR3 nucleotides read TGTGCCGCCGGACAGGGGGGGGACATTCAGTACTTC. Full variable domain (rest looked up from reference TRBV30 and TRBJ2-4): SQTIHQWPATLVQPVGSPLSLECTVEGTSNPNLYWYRQAAGRGLQLLFYSVGIGQISSEVPQNLSASRPQDRQFILSSKKLLLSDSGFYLCAAGQGGDIQYFGAGTRLSVL.

This rearrangement joins TRBV5-1 to TRBJ1-6, with a tentative D call TRBD1 (5 bases). V shed 4 bases and J shed 1 base, with 15 bases lying between them. CDR1 is SGHRS and CDR2 is YFSETQ in the germline V gene. This CDR3 is 17 amino acids long. The CDR3 loop reads CASSLPGTMSYNSPLHF. DNA of the CDR3: TGCGCCAGCAGCCTACCAGGGACTATGTCCTATAATTCACCCCTCCACTTT.

The chain has TRBV9 and TRBJ1-3; no firm D call. In germline, CDR1 is SGDLS, CDR2 YYNGEE. V lost 4 bases and J lost 4, with 9 bases in between. The CDR3 length is 13 residues. The chain's CDR3 is CASSKEDGNTIYF. The DNA of the CDR3 is TGTGCCAGCAGCAAGGAGGACGGAAACACCATATATTTT. Full variable domain (rest looked up from reference TRBV9 and TRBJ1-3): DSGVTQTPKHLITATGQRVTLRCSPRSGDLSVYWYQQSLDQGLQFLIQYYNGEERAKGNILERFSAQQFPDLHSELNLSSLELGDSALYFCASSKEDGNTIYFGEGSWLTVV.

V usage is TRBV7-6 and J usage is TRBJ2-1, with TRBD2 matching 7 bases. Germline V CDR1 and CDR2: SGHVS, FNYEAQ. The length of the CDR3 is 14 residues. After removal of 3 bases from V and 6 bases from J, the junction contained 5 bases not matched to a gene. CDR3 in amino acids: CASSFGREVNEQFF. The CDR3 DNA sequence: TGTGCCAGCAGCTTTGGTCGGGAGGTCAATGAGCAGTTCTTC. The variable domain in full, with the rest retrieved from reference TRBV7-6 and TRBJ2-1, is GAGVSQSPRYKVTKRGQDVALRCDPISGHVSLYWYRQALGQGPEFLTYFNYEAQQDKSGLPNDRFSAERPEGSISTLTIQRTEQRDSAMYRCASSFGREVNEQFFGPGTRLTVL.